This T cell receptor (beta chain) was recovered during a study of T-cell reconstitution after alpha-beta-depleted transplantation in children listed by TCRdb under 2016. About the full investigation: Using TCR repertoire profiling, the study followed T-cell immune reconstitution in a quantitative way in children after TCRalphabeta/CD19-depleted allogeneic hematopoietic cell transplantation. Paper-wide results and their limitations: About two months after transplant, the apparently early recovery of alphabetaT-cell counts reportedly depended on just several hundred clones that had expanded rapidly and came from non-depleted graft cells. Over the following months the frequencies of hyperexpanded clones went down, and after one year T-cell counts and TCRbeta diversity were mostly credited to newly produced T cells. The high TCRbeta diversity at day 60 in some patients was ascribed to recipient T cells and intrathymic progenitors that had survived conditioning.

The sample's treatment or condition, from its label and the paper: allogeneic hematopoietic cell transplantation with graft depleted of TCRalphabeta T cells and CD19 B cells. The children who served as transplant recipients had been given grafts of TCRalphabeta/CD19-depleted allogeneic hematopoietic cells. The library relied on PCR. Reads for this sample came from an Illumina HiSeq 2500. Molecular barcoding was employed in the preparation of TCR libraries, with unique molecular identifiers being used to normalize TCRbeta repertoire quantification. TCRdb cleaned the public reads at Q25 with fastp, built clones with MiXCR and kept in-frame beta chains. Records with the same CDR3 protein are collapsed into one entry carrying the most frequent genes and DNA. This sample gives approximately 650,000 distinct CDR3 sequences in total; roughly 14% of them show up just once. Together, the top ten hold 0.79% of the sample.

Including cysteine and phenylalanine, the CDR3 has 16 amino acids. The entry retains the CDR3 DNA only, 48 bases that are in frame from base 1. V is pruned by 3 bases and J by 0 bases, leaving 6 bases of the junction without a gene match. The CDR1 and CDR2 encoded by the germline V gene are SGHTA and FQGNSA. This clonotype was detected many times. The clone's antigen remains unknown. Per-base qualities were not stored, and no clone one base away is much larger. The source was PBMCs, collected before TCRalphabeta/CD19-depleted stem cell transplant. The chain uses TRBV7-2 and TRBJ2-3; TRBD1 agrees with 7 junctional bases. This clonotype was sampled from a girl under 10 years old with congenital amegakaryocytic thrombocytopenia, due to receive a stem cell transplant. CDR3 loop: CASSFQTGQSTDTQYF. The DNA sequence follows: TGTGCCAGCAGCTTTCAAACGGGACAGAGCACAGATACGCAGTATTTT. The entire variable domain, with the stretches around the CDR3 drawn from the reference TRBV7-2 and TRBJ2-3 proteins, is GAGVSQSPSNKVTEKGKDVELRCDPISGHTALYWYRQSLGQGLEFLIYFQGNSAPDKSGLPSDRFSAERTGGSVSTLTIQRTQQEDSAVYLCASSFQTGQSTDTQYFGPGTRLTVL.